This record concerns one TCR beta chain sequence. The PCR had 60 Vbeta and 13 Jbeta primers. Assay: immunoSEQ multiplex PCR; the TCRdb copy retains only in-frame clones and omits some. The listing records under 200,000 clones. Per germline, CDR1 KGHSH and CDR2 LQKENI. The ends were cut back, 3 bases at V and 6 bases at J, with 15 bases in the middle. CDR3 length equals 15 residues. This sample was taken from a study of cytomegalovirus exposure and HLA in healthy donors. The sample consisted of PBMCs. This TCR was recovered from a man aged 25-40 years in good health and CMV-seronegative. The chain uses TRBV18 and TRBJ1-5, with TRBD1 as a possible D gene (6 bases). The CDR3 spells CASSPGQPGTQPQHF. The CDR3 bases are TGTGCCAGCTCACCTGGACAGCCCGGCACTCAGCCCCAGCATTTT.